The 26 T cell receptor beta chains in this list originate from one sample, sequenced in a study of blood T cell repertoires in COVID-19. Sequencing used immunoSEQ multiplex PCR; TCRdb keeps in-frame clones, though not all of them. Of about 50,000 clones in the sample, approximately 91% were seen once. The sequenced material came from peripheral blood. These receptors were taken from a human donor in a cohort sampled during active COVID-19.

The J gene is TRBJ2-2, the V gene TRBV28, with TRBD2 matching over 9 bases. This CDR3 is built from 16 residues. J lost 5 bases, V lost 4 bases, and 8 bases had no gene match. Germline-derived CDR1 and CDR2 are MDHEN and SYDVKM. The CDR3 protein is CASSYPGLARTGELFF. In DNA form, the CDR3 reads TGTGCCAGCAGTTACCCGGGACTAGCACGTACCGGGGAGCTGTTTTTT.

This chain uses TRBV7-2 with TRBJ2-5; TRBD1 agrees at 7 bases. In germline, CDR1 is SGHTA, CDR2 FQGNSA. The V and J ends lost 0 bases and 3 bases, in that order; junction bases with no gene match: 4. The CDR3 runs to 15 residues. The CDR3, as DNA: TGTGCCAGCAGCTTAGCGTTCCAGGGGGAAGAGACCCAGTACTTC. The encoded protein is CASSLAFQGEETQYF. Full variable domain (outside the CDR3, taken from reference TRBV7-2 and TRBJ2-5): GAGVSQSPSNKVTEKGKDVELRCDPISGHTALYWYRQSLGQGLEFLIYFQGNSAPDKSGLPSDRFSAERTGGSVSTLTIQRTQQEDSAVYLCASSLAFQGEETQYFGPGTRLLVL.

J is TRBJ1-6 and V is TRBV23-1; 9 bases match TRBD1. TRBV23-1 is placed among ORFs of uncertain function. V shed 3 bases and J 4 bases; nucleotides not matched to a gene: 7. The CDR3 loop spans 17 amino acids. The CDR3 DNA reads as TGCGCCAGCAGTCAGGGACAGGGAAAGGGGTATAATTCACCCCTCCACTTT. This translates into CASSQGQGKGYNSPLHF.

The J gene is TRBJ2-7, the V gene TRBV3-1 (or the pseudogene TRBV3-2); TRBD1 matches 10 bases. There are 16 residues in the CDR3. CDR1 LGHDT and CDR2 YNNKEL come from the germline V gene (reference sequence). J gave up 1 base and V 3 bases, and 6 bases lay outside the gene matches. The CDR3 here is CASSHSRQGASYEQYF. Here the CDR3 DNA reads TGTGCCAGCAGCCATTCTCGACAGGGGGCATCCTACGAGCAGTACTTC.

The chain links TRBV6-1 to TRBJ2-7, with 11 bases fitting TRBD1. The CDR3 sequence is 15 residues long. V trimming: 3 bases; J trimming: 3 bases; junction bases outside the gene matches: 4. CDR1 is MNHNS and CDR2 is SASEGT in the germline V gene. CDR3 region: CASSDGTGGFYEQYV. For the CDR3, the DNA is TGTGCCAGCAGTGACGGGACAGGGGGATTCTACGAGCAGTACGTC.

V gene TRBV19 combines with J gene TRBJ2-1; 7 bases are shared with TRBD1. J gave up 4 bases and V 8 bases, and 11 bases lay outside the gene matches. Germline V gene sequence: CDR1 LNHDA, CDR2 SQIVND (reference sequence). This CDR3 contains 15 residues. In DNA form, the CDR3 reads TGTGCCAGTGGCCAAGACAGGGACGTTTACAATGAGCAGTTCTTC. This gives the protein CASGQDRDVYNEQFF.

V and J are TRBV11-2 and TRBJ2-5; 10 nucleotides agree with TRBD1. CDR1 and CDR2 from the germline V gene are SGHAT and FQNNGV. This CDR3 has 16 residues. The V and J ends lost 2 bases and 5 bases, in that order; junction bases with no gene match: 8. CDR3 loop: CASSLRGTGAGETQYF. CDR3 DNA: TGTGCCAGCAGCTTAAGAGGGACAGGGGCAGGGGAGACCCAGTACTTC.

Remarks on this clone: One end of the junction does not line up with germline, which may come from a read error. This rearrangement joins TRBV14 to TRBJ2-5; TRBD2 might be the D (5 bases). Germline-derived CDR1 and CDR2 are SGHDN and FVKESK. The CDR3 loop spans 12 amino acids. This CDR3 reads CASSPPAASFHF. CDR3 DNA: TGTGCCAGCAGCCCGCCAGCTGCTAGCTTCCACTTC.

The rearrangement uses TRBV11-3 and TRBJ2-3; 16 nucleotides agree with TRBD2. The CDR3 has 20 amino acids. Germline lookup yields CDR1 SGHNT and CDR2 YENEEA. V was pared by 5 bases and J by 0 bases, with 11 bases of the junction left unmatched. The chain's CDR3 is CASSGAAGLAGGSSTDTQYF. Written as DNA, the CDR3 is TGTGCCAGCAGCGGGGCCGCGGGACTAGCGGGGGGGTCTAGCACAGATACGCAGTATTTT. The full variable domain, rest sourced from reference TRBV11-3 and TRBJ2-3, is EAGVVQSPRYKIIEKKQPVAFWCNPISGHNTLYWYLQNLGQGPELLIRYENEEAVDDSQLPKDRFSAERLKGVDSTLKIQPAELGDSAVYLCASSGAAGLAGGSSTDTQYFGPGTRLTVL.

V and J are TRBV6-5 and TRBJ2-5; a possible D gene is TRBD2 (5 bases). CDR1 and CDR2 from the germline V gene are MNHEY and SVGAGI. This CDR3 contains 13 residues. The V end lost 4 bases, the J end lost 4 bases, and 10 bases lay between the germline ends. CDR3 loop: CASSWSGRETQYF. The CDR3 DNA reads TGTGCCAGCAGTTGGTCGGGGAGAGAGACCCAGTACTTC.

The rearrangement uses TRBV15 and TRBJ2-5; 11 bases agree with TRBD2. The CDR3 extends over 17 amino acids. The V segment lost 8 bases and the J segment 2 bases; nucleotides outside the gene matches: 13. CDR1 and CDR2 from the germline V gene are LNHNV and YYDKDF (reference sequence). The CDR3 loop reads CATSPTAGTSGQETQYF. The CDR3 DNA follows: TGTGCCACCTCTCCAACCGCCGGGACTAGCGGACAAGAGACCCAGTACTTC.

This chain uses TRBV9 with TRBJ2-5, with TRBD1 matching over 8 bases. This CDR3 has 15 residues. V lost 4 bases to trimming and J lost 7 bases; unmatched junction nucleotides: 12. Germline values: CDR1 SGDLS, CDR2 YYNGEE. CDR3 amino acids: CASSSPGTGVRTQYF. The CDR3 DNA reads as TGTGCCAGCAGCTCCCCCGGGACAGGTGTTCGGACCCAGTACTTC.

The V and J genes are TRBV18 and TRBJ1-5; the D gene is possibly TRBD1 (6 bases). CDR3 length equals 14 residues. Trimming took off 4 bases at V and 8 bases at J, with 15 bases between the two ends. Germline CDR1 and CDR2: KGHSH and LQKENI. Here the CDR3 DNA reads TGTGCCAGCTCACTTAACAACAGGGCTGAGCCCCAGCATTTT. It is translated as CASSLNNRAEPQHF.

The rearrangement links TRBV20-1 to TRBJ1-3; D gene unclear. This CDR3 region has 13 residues. Trimming removed 3 bases from V and 4 bases from J, with 10 bases in between. The germline V gene encodes CDR1 DFQATT and CDR2 SNEGSKA (reference sequence). The chain's CDR3 is CSASITAGNTIYF. The DNA of the CDR3 is TGCAGTGCTAGTATCACAGCAGGAAACACCATATATTTT.

This sequence joins TRBV19 and TRBJ1-6; D unresolved. V shed 7 bases and J shed 0 bases, with 7 bases lying between them. The CDR3 sequence is 14 residues long. Germline assignment: CDR1 LNHDA and CDR2 SQIVND (reference sequence). The CDR3 loop is CASNEGSYNSPLHF. The CDR3 DNA reads as TGTGCCAGTAACGAGGGCTCCTATAATTCACCCCTCCACTTT.

V and J are TRBV7-8 and TRBJ2-3, with 14 bases identical to TRBD2. The CDR3 totals 19 residues. V was clipped by 5 bases and J by 0 bases; unmatched bases: 10. From germline, CDR1 is SGHVS and CDR2 FQNEAQ. Written as DNA, the CDR3 is TGTGCCAGCAGCCCGGGACTAGCGGGGGTGCCGGCTAGCACAGATACGCAGTATTTT. Translation gives CASSPGLAGVPASTDTQYF.

The V gene is TRBV19, the J gene TRBJ1-2; 12 bases agree with TRBD1. This CDR3 has 16 amino acids. CDR1 and CDR2 (germline): LNHDA, SQIVND (reference sequence). Trimming removed 5 bases from V and 7 bases from J; junction bases left unmatched: 11. The CDR3 nucleotides are TGTGCCAGTAGTGCTGGGACAGGGGGCGCGAACGGTGGCTACACCTTC. It translates to CASSAGTGGANGGYTF.

The chain combines TRBV13 with TRBJ2-3; TRBD2 is a possible D gene (5 bases). Germline assignment: CDR1 PRHDT and CDR2 FYEKMQ (reference sequence). V lost 4 bases and J 0 bases, leaving 20 bases between the germline ends. CDR3 length: 18 amino acids. In DNA form, the CDR3 reads TGTGCCAGCAGCTCACCCGCGGGCGACCTTCTTAGCACAGATACGCAGTATTTT. It is translated as CASSSPAGDLLSTDTQYF.

The chain carries TRBV7-8 and TRBJ1-3; possible D gene TRBD1, 5 bases. Germline-derived CDR1 and CDR2 are SGHVS and FQNEAQ. This CDR3 has 16 residues. V was cut by 5 bases and J by 4 bases, with 18 bases left in between. CDR3 sequence reads: CASSTRDGERGNTIYF. CDR3 in DNA: TGTGCCAGCAGCACGCGGGACGGCGAGAGGGGAAACACCATATATTTT.

The J gene is TRBJ1-2, the V gene TRBV6-5; TRBD1 agrees at 7 bases. The CDR3 loop spans 13 amino acids. CDR1 MNHEY and CDR2 SVGAGI come from the germline V gene. V shed 5 bases, J shed 4 bases, and the junction held 4 bases outside the gene matches. The CDR3 loop reads CASSIRDSYGYTF. In nucleotides, the CDR3 is TGTGCCAGCAGTATCCGGGACAGCTATGGCTACACCTTC.

The chain combines TRBV5-1 with TRBJ1-4; D is perhaps TRBD1 (5 bases). Germline V CDR1 and CDR2: SGHRS, YFSETQ. Deletions cut 3 bases from V and 0 bases from J, with 9 bases between. The CDR3 extends over 15 amino acids. CDR3 sequence reads: CASSSGDPTNEKLFF. CDR3 nucleotides: TGCGCCAGCAGCTCGGGGGACCCAACTAATGAAAAACTGTTTTTT.

Concerning this clone itself: The DNA is omitted, as the CDR3 cannot be located on it reliably, and the CDR3 follows TCRdb's listing. The chain is built from TRBV7-2 and TRBJ2-2; TRBD1 is the table's D call and was not checked against the DNA. Ends included, the CDR3 has 14 residues. Germline V CDR1 and CDR2: SGHTA, FQGNSA. The CDR3 sequence: CASSLVFGSGELFF.

The V call is TRBV6-6, the J call TRBJ1-1; D possibly corresponds to TRBD1 (6 bases). V lost 6 bases and J lost 5, with 16 bases in between. This CDR3 has 14 amino acids. In germline, CDR1 is MNHNY, CDR2 SVGAGI (reference sequence). The CDR3, as DNA: TGTGCCAGCAGCCGCATTACAGGGAAGACTGAAGCTTTCTTT. Its protein product is CASSRITGKTEAFF.

The chain employs TRBV6-6 and TRBJ1-1; D uncertain. The V end was cut by 7 bases, the J end by 1 base, with 10 bases between. Germline V CDR1 and CDR2: MNHNY, SVGAGI (reference sequence). CDR3 length: 13 residues. CDR3 region: CASTPRENTEAFF. The CDR3 DNA reads as TGTGCCAGCACACCCCGGGAGAACACTGAAGCTTTCTTT.

This sequence joins TRBV10-3 and TRBJ2-3, with a weak D call TRBD1 (6 bases). Germline assignment: CDR1 ENHRY and CDR2 SYGVKD. The CDR3 spans 14 residues. V shed 11 bases and J shed 6 bases, with 21 bases lying between them. CDR3 nucleotides: TGTGCCTCGACCGCACAGGGCCTAGCCGATACGCAGTATTTT. As protein: CASTAQGLADTQYF.

The chain carries TRBV5-8 and TRBJ2-5; 9 nucleotides match TRBD1. Germline V gives CDR1 SGHTS, CDR2 YDEGEE. The CDR3 sequence is 15 residues long. J gave up 4 bases and V 3 bases, and 7 bases lay outside the gene matches. This CDR3 is CASSSMGTGRETQYF. DNA for the CDR3: TGTGCCAGCAGCTCGATGGGGACAGGGAGAGAGACCCAGTACTTC. Based on the CDR3 plus reference TRBV5-8 and TRBJ2-5, the full variable domain is EAGVTQSPTHLIKTRGQQATLRCSPISGHTSVYWYQQALGLGLQFLLWYDEGEERNRGNFPPRFSGRQFPNYSSELNVNALELEDSALYLCASSSMGTGRETQYFGPGTRLLVL.